Below, one TCR beta chain is given with its context. TCRdb's copy holds only in-frame clones and misses some; the assay was immunoSEQ multiplex PCR. The sample has 85,000 to 110,000 clones, around 89% seen once; the top ten hold approximately 19%. The source of the sample is a study of control samples from healthy donors and cancer patients. Trimming shortened V by 4 bases and J by 0 bases, and 11 bases separated the two germline ends. Germline V gene data show CDR1 as MNHEY and CDR2 as SVGAGI. The CDR3 has 15 residues. The receptor's source is a man aged 55 to 70 with lung cancer. The chain combines TRBV6-5 with TRBJ2-3, with TRBD2 as a possible D gene (6 bases). The specimen sequenced was PBMCs. For the CDR3, the DNA is TGTGCCAGCAGTTTCACTAGCCTTAGCACAGATACGCAGTATTTT. Residues: CASSFTSLSTDTQYF.